The clone carrying this T cell receptor beta chain was seen more than once but under ten times. The data were taken from a study of regulatory T cells in long-lasting Graves disease. Study as a whole: Patients with new Graves' disease had used antithyroid drugs below 3 months.

The TCR beta library used iRepertoire HTBI primers with Arm-PCR amplification of CDR3. TCRdb re-derived calls from the multiplex PCR reads in MiXCR, one entry per CDR3 protein. This sample has 550,000 to 700,000 distinct CDR3 sequences, with 15% to 20% found just once. The time point denotes: newly diagnosed GD, antithyroid drugs for less than 3 months. The TCR library was prepared using RNA isolated from PBMCs. The data were also submitted as part of a second study, on T cells in Graves' hyperthyroidism and ophthalmopathy.

The sequence was obtained from a man in his late teens or twenties with Graves disease. The sample in question was peripheral blood mononuclear cells (PBMCs), obtained at new diagnosis, from a patient treated with antithyroid drugs.

The CDR3 nucleotides read TGTGCCAGCAGTTTATCCCCAGGTGCGGGGCTGGCCAAAAACATTCAGTACTTC. It is translated as CASSLSPGAGLAKNIQYF. The chain is built from TRBV27 and TRBJ2-4; maybe TRBD2 (6 bases). CDR3 size: 18 residues. Germline V gene data show CDR1 as MNHEY and CDR2 as SMNVEV (reference sequence). With 0 bases removed from V and 1 base from J, the gap between germline ends came to 16 bases.